These 25 T cell receptor beta chains were sequenced from one sample in a study of cytomegalovirus exposure and HLA in healthy donors. A multiplex PCR was run with 60 Vbeta primers and 13 Jbeta primers. The method was immunoSEQ multiplex PCR; TCRdb's version includes in-frame clones alone and lacks a portion of them. Of roughly 160,000 clones detected, 80% to 85% appear once; the ten largest clones hold about 2.5%. Source material: PBMCs. These receptors were obtained from a male donor in good health and CMV-seronegative.

V usage is TRBV19 and J usage is TRBJ1-2, with D hard to call. The ends were cut back, 5 bases at V and 1 base at J, with 5 bases in the middle. CDR1 and CDR2 from the germline V gene are LNHDA and SQIVND (reference sequence). The CDR3 extends over 12 amino acids. CDR3 nucleotide sequence: TGTGCCAGTAGTCCTAATAACTATGGCTACACCTTC. Translated: CASSPNNYGYTF.

This clone was counted between two and nine times. V usage is TRBV28 and J usage is TRBJ1-1, with D perhaps matching TRBD1 (6 bases). The CDR3 has 14 amino acids. Trimming took off 6 bases at V and 6 bases at J, with 17 bases between the two ends. Per germline, CDR1 MDHEN and CDR2 SYDVKM. The CDR3 nucleotides read TGTGCCAGCAGGCTGTCCGGGACAATCGCTGAAGCTTTCTTT. Amino acids: CASRLSGTIAEAFF.

This clone has more than one count but fewer than ten. Here the CDR3 reads CASSPGAGAGTGELFF. For the CDR3, the DNA is TGTGCCAGCAGCCCAGGGGCGGGGGCAGGCACCGGGGAGCTGTTTTTT. The chain couples TRBV27 to TRBJ2-2; a possible D gene is TRBD2 (7 bases). The V end lost 6 bases, the J end lost 4 bases, and 18 bases lay between the germline ends. The CDR3 covers 16 residues. Germline CDR1 and CDR2: MNHEY and SMNVEV (reference sequence).

The V and J genes are TRBV14 and TRBJ2-5; 13 bases fit TRBD2. CDR1 SGHDN and CDR2 FVKESK come from the germline V gene. This CDR3 comprises 17 residues. The V gene end was trimmed by 5 bases and the J gene end by 1 base; junction bases not matched to a gene: 7. The CDR3 loop reads CASSSGLAGMLQETQYF. In DNA form, the CDR3 reads TGTGCCAGCAGCTCGGGACTAGCGGGGATGCTCCAAGAGACCCAGTACTTC.

This clone has only a few counts. The chain employs TRBV10-3 and TRBJ2-3; tentatively, D is TRBD1 (5 bases). V was pared by 4 bases and J by 2 bases, with 16 bases between. The CDR3 is 16 residues long. CDR1 and CDR2 (germline): ENHRY, SYGVKD. The CDR3 DNA sequence: TGTGCCATCAGTGGGTTGGGCAGGGAAATCACAGATACGCAGTATTTT. Translated: CAISGLGREITDTQYF.

The genes are TRBV7-9 and TRBJ2-3; tentatively, D is TRBD1 (6 bases). Trimming stripped 5 bases from V and 2 bases from J, with 14 bases between. Germline V gene data show CDR1 as SEHNR and CDR2 as FQNEAQ (reference sequence). This CDR3 comprises 15 residues. The CDR3 DNA follows: TGTGCCAGCAGCCCGGGGACACTTGACACAGATACGCAGTATTTT. This encodes CASSPGTLDTDTQYF.

V is TRBV28 and J is TRBJ2-6; D is unresolved. CDR3 length: 14 amino acids. Germline V gives CDR1 MDHEN, CDR2 SYDVKM. V was clipped by 5 bases and J by 0 bases, with 5 bases between them. The CDR3 region has the DNA TGTGCCAGCAGTCGCAGCTCTGGGGCCAACGTCCTGACTTTC. Residues: CASSRSSGANVLTF.

The chain is built from TRBV4-3 and TRBJ1-6; perhaps TRBD1 as D (6 bases). Deletions cut 2 bases from V and 0 bases from J, with 14 bases between. The CDR3 spans 18 residues. The germline CDR1 and CDR2 sequences are LGHNA and YSLEER. The CDR3 DNA reads as TGCGCCAGCAGCCAACGGACAGCCGCTGCCTCCTATAATTCACCCCTCCACTTT. Translated, it gives CASSQRTAAASYNSPLHF.

This clone was recorded a few times. The gene calls are TRBV7-2 and TRBJ2-5; 7 bases align to TRBD1. The junction had 5 bases not matched to a gene; V was cut back by 5 bases and J by 5 bases. Per the germline V gene, CDR1 is SGHTA and CDR2 is FQGNSA. The CDR3 is 13 amino acids. CDR3 in DNA: TGTGCCAGCAGCAGTCACAGGGGTGAGACCCAGTACTTC. It specifies CASSSHRGETQYF.

The chain recombines TRBV27 with TRBJ1-5, with D perhaps TRBD1 (6 bases). The CDR3 runs 15 residues. Trimming left V 10 bases short and J 2 bases short, with 18 bases between. CDR1 and CDR2 from the germline V gene are MNHEY and SMNVEV (reference sequence). The CDR3 DNA is TGTGCCACCAGGGCGGGGGGCTTCGGCAATCAGCCCCAGCATTTT. Translating gives CATRAGGFGNQPQHF.

This clone came up once. This chain's CDR3 is CASSLPGANEQFF. The CDR3 DNA follows: TGTGCCAGCAGCTTACCAGGGGCCAATGAGCAGTTCTTC. This chain links TRBV7-8 with TRBJ2-1, with D tentatively TRBD1 (6 bases). CDR3 length equals 13 residues. V was shortened by 2 bases and J by 6 bases, with 8 bases between the two germline ends. Looked up from germline, CDR1 is SGHVS and CDR2 is FQNEAQ.

The chain carries TRBV7-2 and TRBJ1-5, with D possibly matching TRBD1 (5 bases). Germline V lookup: CDR1 SGHTA, CDR2 FQGNSA. The CDR3 contains 16 residues. V lost 5 bases, J lost 8 bases, and 22 bases lay in between. CDR3 sequence reads: CASSRGGRAGLEPQHF. The DNA for the CDR3 is TGTGCCAGCAGCCGGGGGGGGAGGGCCGGACTGGAGCCCCAGCATTTT.

This chain uses TRBV5-1 with TRBJ1-2; 9 bases are shared with TRBD1. Looked up from germline, CDR1 is SGHRS and CDR2 is YFSETQ. CDR3 length equals 13 residues. Trimming removed 6 bases from V and 6 bases from J; junction bases left unmatched: 6. CDR3: CASTPGQGNGYTF. For the CDR3, the DNA is TGCGCCAGCACCCCCGGACAGGGGAATGGCTACACCTTC.

V usage is TRBV6-5 and J usage is TRBJ2-5, with D possibly matching TRBD2 (5 bases). Trimming took 5 bases from V and 5 from J, leaving 15 bases between them. The CDR3 runs to 14 residues. Germline assignment: CDR1 MNHEY and CDR2 SVGAGI. CDR3 coding DNA: TGTGCCAGCAGTCTAGGACTGCCCTTGGAGACCCAGTACTTC. This sequence encodes CASSLGLPLETQYF.

This sequence joins TRBV6-1 and TRBJ2-5; D possibly corresponds to TRBD1 (5 bases). The V end was cut by 6 bases, the J end by 7 bases, with 18 bases between. The CDR3 spans 14 residues. CDR1 and CDR2 (germline): MNHNS, SASEGT. The CDR3 DNA follows: TGTGCCAGCAGCGACCCGGGTTCTCAGGGGACCCAGTACTTC. This translates into CASSDPGSQGTQYF.

This clone was seen once. The chain is built from TRBV6-1 and TRBJ1-6; D not certain. V was cut by 7 bases and J by 0 bases, with 4 bases left in between. Germline V gene sequence: CDR1 MNHNS, CDR2 SASEGT. The CDR3 is made up of 13 amino acids. The CDR3 sequence is CASTISYNSPLHF. The CDR3 DNA follows: TGTGCCAGCACCATCTCCTATAATTCACCCCTCCACTTT.

The chain couples TRBV27 to TRBJ1-2; D call uncertain. Germline CDR1 is MNHEY and CDR2 is SMNVEV (reference sequence). Trimming took off 3 bases at V and 5 bases at J, with 10 bases between the two ends. There are 13 residues in the CDR3. CDR3 region: CASSFGLRYGYTF. In DNA form, the CDR3 reads TGTGCCAGCAGTTTCGGACTGCGTTATGGCTACACCTTC.

The rearrangement joins TRBV7-9 to TRBJ1-1; D gene uncertain. Trimming left V 3 bases short and J 2 bases short, with 7 bases between. CDR3 length: 13 residues. In germline, CDR1 is SEHNR, CDR2 FQNEAQ (reference sequence). DNA of the CDR3: TGTGCCAGCAGCTTTGGCCGAAACACTGAAGCTTTCTTT. It codes for CASSFGRNTEAFF.

The rearrangement joins TRBV27 to TRBJ2-1, with 7 bases identical to TRBD2. Germline CDR1 and CDR2: MNHEY and SMNVEV (reference sequence). This CDR3 has 17 amino acids. Trimming at V came to 7 bases and at J to 0 bases, leaving 12 bases not matched to a gene. CDR3 bases: TGTGCCAGCACCTTCCTCGGAGTAGCGGGCTCCTACAATGAGCAGTTCTTC. It translates to CASTFLGVAGSYNEQFF.

V usage is TRBV6-1 and J usage is TRBJ1-2; unclear D gene. The CDR3 is 15 residues long. The germline CDR1 and CDR2 sequences are MNHNS and SASEGT. The ends were cut back, 0 bases at V and 4 bases at J, with 12 bases in the middle. CDR3 coding DNA: TGTGCCAGCAGTGAAGCCGCCGGGGTCCGCTATGGCTACACCTTC. It is translated as CASSEAAGVRYGYTF.

The chain combines TRBV5-1 with TRBJ2-3; TRBD2 matches 11 bases. Trimming at V came to 4 bases and at J to 2 bases, leaving 6 bases not matched to a gene. The CDR3 loop spans 16 amino acids. Looked up from germline, CDR1 is SGHRS and CDR2 is YFSETQ. This CDR3 reads CASSTEGLAATDTQYF. CDR3 bases: TGCGCCAGCAGCACCGAGGGACTAGCGGCCACAGATACGCAGTATTTT.

V usage is TRBV19 and J usage is TRBJ2-7, with D tentatively TRBD1 (6 bases). V was trimmed by 1 base and J by 2 bases, leaving 12 bases between them. This CDR3 has 15 residues. Germline lookup yields CDR1 LNHDA and CDR2 SQIVND (reference sequence). As DNA, the CDR3 is TGTGCCAGTAGTATAGTACACAGGGAAACCTACGAGCAGTACTTC. Translation gives CASSIVHRETYEQYF.

The chain is built from TRBV4-2 and TRBJ2-2; D unresolved. From germline, CDR1 is LGHNA and CDR2 YNFKEQ. Trimming stripped 5 bases from V and 5 bases from J, with 9 bases between. This CDR3 is 13 amino acids long. Written as DNA, the CDR3 is TGTGCCAGCAGCGATCCCAGGACCGGGGAGCTGTTTTTT. Encoded protein: CASSDPRTGELFF.

The chain recombines TRBV5-4 with TRBJ1-4; possible D gene TRBD1, 6 bases. The CDR3 loop spans 16 amino acids. With 4 bases removed from V and 4 bases from J, the gap between germline ends came to 17 bases. Germline values: CDR1 SGHNT, CDR2 YYREEE (reference sequence). CDR3: CASSDPTGSGNEKLFF. DNA for the CDR3: TGTGCCAGCAGCGACCCGACAGGTTCCGGTAATGAAAAACTGTTTTTT.

The chain has TRBV6-1 and TRBJ1-2; maybe TRBD1 (5 bases). Germline V gene lookup returns CDR1 MNHNS and CDR2 SASEGT. V lost 8 bases, J lost 7 bases, and 20 bases lay in between. The CDR3 is 14 amino acids. The CDR3 here is CASYFPSGESGYTF. The CDR3 DNA reads TGTGCCAGCTACTTCCCTTCGGGGGAGTCTGGCTACACCTTC.